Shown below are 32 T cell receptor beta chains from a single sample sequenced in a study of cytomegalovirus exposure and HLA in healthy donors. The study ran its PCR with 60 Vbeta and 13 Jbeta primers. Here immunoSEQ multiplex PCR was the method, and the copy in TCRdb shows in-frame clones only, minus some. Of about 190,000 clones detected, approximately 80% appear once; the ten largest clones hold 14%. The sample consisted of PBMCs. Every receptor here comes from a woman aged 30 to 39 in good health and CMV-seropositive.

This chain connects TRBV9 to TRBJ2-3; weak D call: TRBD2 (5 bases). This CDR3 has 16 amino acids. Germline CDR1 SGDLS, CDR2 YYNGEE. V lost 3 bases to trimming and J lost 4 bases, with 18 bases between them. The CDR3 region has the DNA TGTGCCAGCAGCGCCGCGACTACCCGGTCCGCAGATACGCAGTATTTT. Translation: CASSAATTRSADTQYF.

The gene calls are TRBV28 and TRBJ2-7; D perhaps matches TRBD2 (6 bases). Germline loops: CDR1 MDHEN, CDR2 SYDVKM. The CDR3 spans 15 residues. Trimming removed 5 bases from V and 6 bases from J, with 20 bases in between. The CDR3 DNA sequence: TGTGCCAGCAGTCATACCCTCGGGCGGGGAAGCGAGCAGTACTTC. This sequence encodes CASSHTLGRGSEQYF.

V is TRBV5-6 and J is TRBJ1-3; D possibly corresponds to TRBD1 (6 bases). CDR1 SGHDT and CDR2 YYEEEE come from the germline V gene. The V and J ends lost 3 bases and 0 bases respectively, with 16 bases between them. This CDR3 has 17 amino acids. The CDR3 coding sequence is TGTGCCAGCAGCTGGGACGGGGACATGAGCTCTGGAAACACCATATATTTT. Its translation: CASSWDGDMSSGNTIYF.

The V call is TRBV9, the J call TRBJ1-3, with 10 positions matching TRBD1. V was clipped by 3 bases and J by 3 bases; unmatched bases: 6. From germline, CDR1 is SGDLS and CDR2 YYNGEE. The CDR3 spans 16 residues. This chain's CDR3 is CASSGGTGDSGNTIYF. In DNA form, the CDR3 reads TGTGCCAGCAGCGGAGGGACAGGGGACAGTGGAAACACCATATATTTT.

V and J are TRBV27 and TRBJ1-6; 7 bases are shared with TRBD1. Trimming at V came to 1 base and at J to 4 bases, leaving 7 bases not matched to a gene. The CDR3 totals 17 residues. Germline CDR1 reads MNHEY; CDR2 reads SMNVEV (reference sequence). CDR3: CASSLLRGTEYNSPLHF. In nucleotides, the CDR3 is TGTGCCAGCAGTTTATTACGCGGGACAGAATATAATTCACCCCTCCACTTT.

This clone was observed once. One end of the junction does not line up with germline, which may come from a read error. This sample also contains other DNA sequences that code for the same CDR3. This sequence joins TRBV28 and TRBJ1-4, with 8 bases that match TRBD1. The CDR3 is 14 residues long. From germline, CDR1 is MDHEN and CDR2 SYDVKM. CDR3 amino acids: CATLGDRTNEKLFF. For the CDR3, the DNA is TGTGCCACCCTAGGGGACAGGACAAATGAAAAGCTGTTTTTT.

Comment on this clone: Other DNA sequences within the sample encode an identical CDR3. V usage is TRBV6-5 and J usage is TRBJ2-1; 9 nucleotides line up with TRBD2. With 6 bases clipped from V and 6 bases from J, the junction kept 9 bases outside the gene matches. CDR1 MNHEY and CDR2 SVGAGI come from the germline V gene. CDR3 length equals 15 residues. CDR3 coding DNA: TGTGCCAGCAGCCGGGGACTAGCTTCTAGCAATGAGCAGTTCTTC. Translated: CASSRGLASSNEQFF.

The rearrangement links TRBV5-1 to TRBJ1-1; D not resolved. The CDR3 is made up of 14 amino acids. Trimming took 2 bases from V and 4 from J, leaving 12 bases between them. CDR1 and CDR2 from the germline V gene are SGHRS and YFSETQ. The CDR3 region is CASSFTGEGTEAFF. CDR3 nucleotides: TGCGCCAGCAGCTTCACCGGGGAAGGCACTGAAGCTTTCTTT. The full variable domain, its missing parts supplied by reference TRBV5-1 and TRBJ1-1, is KAGVTQTPRYLIKTRGQQVTLSCSPISGHRSVSWYQQTPGQGLQFLFEYFSETQRNKGNFPGRFSGRQFSNSRSEMNVSTLELGDSALYLCASSFTGEGTEAFFGQGTRLTVV.

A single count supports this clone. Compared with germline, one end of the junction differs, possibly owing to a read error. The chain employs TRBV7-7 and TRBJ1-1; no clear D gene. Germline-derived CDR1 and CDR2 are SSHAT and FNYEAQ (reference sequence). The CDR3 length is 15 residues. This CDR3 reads CASSLKAEHETEAFF. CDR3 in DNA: TGTGCTAGCAGCCTCAAAGCGGAACATGAGACTGAAGCTTTCTTT.

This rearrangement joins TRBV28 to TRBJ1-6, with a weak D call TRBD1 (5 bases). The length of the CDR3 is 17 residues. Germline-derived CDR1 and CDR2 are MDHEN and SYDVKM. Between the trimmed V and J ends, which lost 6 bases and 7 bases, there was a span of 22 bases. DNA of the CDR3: TGTGCCAGCAGACTATGGGTGGGGGGTAAGGGGAATTCACCCCTCCACTTT. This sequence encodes CASRLWVGGKGNSPLHF.

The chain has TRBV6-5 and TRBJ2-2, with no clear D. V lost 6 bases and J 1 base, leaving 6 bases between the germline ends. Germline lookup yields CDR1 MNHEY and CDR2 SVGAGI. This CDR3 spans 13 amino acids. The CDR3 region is CASRQWNTGELFF. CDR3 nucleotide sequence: TGTGCCAGCAGACAATGGAACACCGGGGAGCTGTTTTTT.

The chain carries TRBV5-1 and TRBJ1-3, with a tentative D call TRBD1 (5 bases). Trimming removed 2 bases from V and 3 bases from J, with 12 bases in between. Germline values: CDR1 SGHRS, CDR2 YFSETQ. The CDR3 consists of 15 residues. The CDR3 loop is CASSFSGGDGNTIYF. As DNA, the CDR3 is TGCGCCAGCAGCTTTTCGGGGGGAGATGGAAACACCATATATTTT.

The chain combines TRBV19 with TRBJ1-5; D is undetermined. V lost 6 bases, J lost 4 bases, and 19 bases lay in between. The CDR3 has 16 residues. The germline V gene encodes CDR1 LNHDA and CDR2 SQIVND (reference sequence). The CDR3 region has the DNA TGTGCCAGTAGCCCTCCAAAGATTTTTCAGAATCAGCCCCAGCATTTT. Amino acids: CASSPPKIFQNQPQHF. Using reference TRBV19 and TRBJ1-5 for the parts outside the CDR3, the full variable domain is DGGITQSPKYLFRKEGQNVTLSCEQNLNHDAMYWYRQDPGQGLRLIYYSQIVNDFQKGDIAEGYSVSREKKESFPLTVTSAQKNPTAFYLCASSPPKIFQNQPQHFGDGTRLSIL.

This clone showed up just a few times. CDR3 protein: CASTGGNEQFF. The DNA of the CDR3 is TGTGCCAGCACAGGGGGCAATGAGCAGTTCTTC. V and J are TRBV5-6 and TRBJ2-1; 7 bases align to TRBD1. The CDR3 is made up of 11 amino acids. V trimming: 6 bases; J trimming: 6 bases; junction bases outside the gene matches: 0. Looked up from germline, CDR1 is SGHDT and CDR2 is YYEEEE.

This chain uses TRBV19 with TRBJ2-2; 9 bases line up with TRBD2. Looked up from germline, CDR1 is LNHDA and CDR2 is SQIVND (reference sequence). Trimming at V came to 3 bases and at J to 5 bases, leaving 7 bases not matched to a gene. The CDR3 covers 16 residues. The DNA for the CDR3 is TGTGCCAGTAGTATTGTAGCGGGGGTATCAACCGGGGAGCTGTTTTTT. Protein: CASSIVAGVSTGELFF.

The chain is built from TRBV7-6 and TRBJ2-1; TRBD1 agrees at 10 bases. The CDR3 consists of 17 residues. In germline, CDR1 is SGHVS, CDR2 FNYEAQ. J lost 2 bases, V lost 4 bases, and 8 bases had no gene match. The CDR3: CASSSPVGTGAYNEQFF. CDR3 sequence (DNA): TGTGCCAGCAGCTCCCCCGTGGGGACAGGGGCCTACAATGAGCAGTTCTTC.

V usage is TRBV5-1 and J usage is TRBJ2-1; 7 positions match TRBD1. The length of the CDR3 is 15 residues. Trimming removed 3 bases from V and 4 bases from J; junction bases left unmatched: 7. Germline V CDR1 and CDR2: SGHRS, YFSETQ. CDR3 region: CASSYRDSRYNEQFF. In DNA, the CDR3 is TGCGCCAGCAGCTACAGGGACAGCCGATACAATGAGCAGTTCTTC.

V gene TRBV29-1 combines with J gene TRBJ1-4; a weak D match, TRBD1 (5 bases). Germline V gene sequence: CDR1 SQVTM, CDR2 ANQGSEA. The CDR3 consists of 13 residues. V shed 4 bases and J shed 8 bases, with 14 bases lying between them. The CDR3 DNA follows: TGCAGCGTTGGAGGCAGGGAGGGCGAAAAACTGTTTTTT. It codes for CSVGGREGEKLFF.

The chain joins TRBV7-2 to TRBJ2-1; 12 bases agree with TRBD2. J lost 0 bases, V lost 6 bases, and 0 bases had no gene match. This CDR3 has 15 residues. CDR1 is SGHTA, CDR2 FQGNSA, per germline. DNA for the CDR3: TGTGCCAGCAGACTAGCGGGGGGCTCCTACAATGAGCAGTTCTTC. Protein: CASRLAGGSYNEQFF. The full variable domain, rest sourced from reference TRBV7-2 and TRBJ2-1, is GAGVSQSPSNKVTEKGKDVELRCDPISGHTALYWYRQSLGQGLEFLIYFQGNSAPDKSGLPSDRFSAERTGGSVSTLTIQRTQQEDSAVYLCASRLAGGSYNEQFFGPGTRLTVL.

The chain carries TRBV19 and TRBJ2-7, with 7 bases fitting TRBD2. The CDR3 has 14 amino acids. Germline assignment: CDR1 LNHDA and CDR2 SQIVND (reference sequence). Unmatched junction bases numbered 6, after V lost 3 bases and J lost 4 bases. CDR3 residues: CASSIGEGGYEQYF. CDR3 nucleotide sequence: TGTGCCAGTAGTATCGGAGAGGGAGGGTACGAGCAGTACTTC. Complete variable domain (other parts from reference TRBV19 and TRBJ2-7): DGGITQSPKYLFRKEGQNVTLSCEQNLNHDAMYWYRQDPGQGLRLIYYSQIVNDFQKGDIAEGYSVSREKKESFPLTVTSAQKNPTAFYLCASSIGEGGYEQYFGPGTRLTVT.

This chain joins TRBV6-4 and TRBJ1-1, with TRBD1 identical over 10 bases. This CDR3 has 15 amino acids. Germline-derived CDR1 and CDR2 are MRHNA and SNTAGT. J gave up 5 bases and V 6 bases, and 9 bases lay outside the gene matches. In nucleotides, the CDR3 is TGTGCCAGCAGACGCCGGGACAGGGGAACTACTGAAGCTTTCTTT. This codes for CASRRRDRGTTEAFF.

The CDR3 region has the DNA TGTGCCAGCAGCCGAGGCGGGGAGTGGTACACAGATACGCAGTATTTT. Its protein is CASSRGGEWYTDTQYF. The rearrangement joins TRBV7-9 to TRBJ2-3; maybe TRBD2 (6 bases). Trimming took off 5 bases at V and 2 bases at J, with 17 bases between the two ends. CDR1 and CDR2 from the germline V gene are SEHNR and FQNEAQ (reference sequence). The CDR3 length is 16 residues. Variable domain in full (rest from reference TRBV7-9 and TRBJ2-3): DTGVSQNPRHKITKRGQNVTFRCDPISEHNRLYWYRQTLGQGPEFLTYFQNEAQLEKSRLLSDRFSAERPKGSFSTLEIQRTEQGDSAMYLCASSRGGEWYTDTQYFGPGTRLTVL.

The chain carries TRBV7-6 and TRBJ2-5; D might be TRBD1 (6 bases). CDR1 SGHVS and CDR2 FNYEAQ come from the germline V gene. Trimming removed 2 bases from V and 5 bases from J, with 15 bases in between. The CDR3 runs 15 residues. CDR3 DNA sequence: TGTGCCAGCAGCTTACTACCGGGACACGGGGAGACCCAGTACTTC. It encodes CASSLLPGHGETQYF.

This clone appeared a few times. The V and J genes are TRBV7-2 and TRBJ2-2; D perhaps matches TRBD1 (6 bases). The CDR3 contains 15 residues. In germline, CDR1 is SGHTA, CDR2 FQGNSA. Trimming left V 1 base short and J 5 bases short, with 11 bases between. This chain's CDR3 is CASSLVDSRTGELFF. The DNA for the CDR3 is TGTGCCAGCAGCTTAGTGGACAGTCGGACCGGGGAGCTGTTTTTT.

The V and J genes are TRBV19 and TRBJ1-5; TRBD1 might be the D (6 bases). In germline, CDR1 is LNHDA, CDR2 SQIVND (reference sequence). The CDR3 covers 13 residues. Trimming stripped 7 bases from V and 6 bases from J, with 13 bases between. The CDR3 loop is CASKVQGSQPQHF. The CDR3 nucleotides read TGTGCCAGTAAGGTACAGGGATCTCAGCCCCAGCATTTT. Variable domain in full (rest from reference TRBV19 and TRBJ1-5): DGGITQSPKYLFRKEGQNVTLSCEQNLNHDAMYWYRQDPGQGLRLIYYSQIVNDFQKGDIAEGYSVSREKKESFPLTVTSAQKNPTAFYLCASKVQGSQPQHFGDGTRLSIL.

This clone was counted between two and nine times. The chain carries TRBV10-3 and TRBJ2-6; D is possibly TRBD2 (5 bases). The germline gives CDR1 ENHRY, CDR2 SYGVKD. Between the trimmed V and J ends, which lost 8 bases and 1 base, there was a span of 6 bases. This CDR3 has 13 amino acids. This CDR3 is CAIRESGANVLTF. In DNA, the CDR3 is TGTGCCATCCGGGAATCTGGGGCCAACGTCCTGACTTTC.

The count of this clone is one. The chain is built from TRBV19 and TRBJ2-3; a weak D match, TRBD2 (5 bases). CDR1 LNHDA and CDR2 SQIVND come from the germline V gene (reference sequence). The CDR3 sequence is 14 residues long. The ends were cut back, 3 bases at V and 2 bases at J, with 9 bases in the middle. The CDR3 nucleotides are TGTGCCAGTAGTATGGTAGCGATCACAGATACGCAGTATTTT. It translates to CASSMVAITDTQYF.

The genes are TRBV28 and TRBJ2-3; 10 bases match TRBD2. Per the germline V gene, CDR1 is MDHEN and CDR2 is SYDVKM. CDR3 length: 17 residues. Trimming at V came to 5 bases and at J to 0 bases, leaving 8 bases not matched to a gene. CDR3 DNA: TGTGCCAGCAGTCTCTCACTAGCGGGGTATAGCACAGATACGCAGTATTTT. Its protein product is CASSLSLAGYSTDTQYF.

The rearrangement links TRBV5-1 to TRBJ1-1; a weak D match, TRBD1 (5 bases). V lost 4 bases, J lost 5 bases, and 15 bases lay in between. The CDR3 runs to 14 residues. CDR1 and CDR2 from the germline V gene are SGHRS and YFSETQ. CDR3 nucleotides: TGCGCCAGCAGCCTAGATGGGGCAGGTACTGAAGCTTTCTTT. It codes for CASSLDGAGTEAFF. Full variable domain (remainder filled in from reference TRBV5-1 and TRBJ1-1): KAGVTQTPRYLIKTRGQQVTLSCSPISGHRSVSWYQQTPGQGLQFLFEYFSETQRNKGNFPGRFSGRQFSNSRSEMNVSTLELGDSALYLCASSLDGAGTEAFFGQGTRLTVV.

CDR3 region: CASSLSSYEQYF. The CDR3, as DNA: TGTGCCAGCAGCCTGAGCTCCTACGAGCAGTACTTC. This chain uses TRBV7-8 with TRBJ2-7; D remains ambiguous. The V gene's germline CDR1 is SGHVS and CDR2 FQNEAQ. This CDR3 has 12 residues. V was shortened by 5 bases and J by 0 bases, with 5 bases between the two germline ends.

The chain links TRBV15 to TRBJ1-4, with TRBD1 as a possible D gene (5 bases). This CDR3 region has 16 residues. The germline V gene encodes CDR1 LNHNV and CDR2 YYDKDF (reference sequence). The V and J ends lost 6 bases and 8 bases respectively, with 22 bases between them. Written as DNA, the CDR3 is TGTGCCACCAGTTGGTTAGCCGCGGGGGGGAGCGAAAAACTGTTTTTT. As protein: CATSWLAAGGSEKLFF.

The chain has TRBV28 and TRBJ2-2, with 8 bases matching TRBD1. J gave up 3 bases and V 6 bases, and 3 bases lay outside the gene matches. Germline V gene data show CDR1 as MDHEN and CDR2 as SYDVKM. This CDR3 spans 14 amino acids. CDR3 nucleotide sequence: TGTGCCAGCAGGCAACAGGGGGACACCGGGGAGCTGTTTTTT. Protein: CASRQQGDTGELFF.